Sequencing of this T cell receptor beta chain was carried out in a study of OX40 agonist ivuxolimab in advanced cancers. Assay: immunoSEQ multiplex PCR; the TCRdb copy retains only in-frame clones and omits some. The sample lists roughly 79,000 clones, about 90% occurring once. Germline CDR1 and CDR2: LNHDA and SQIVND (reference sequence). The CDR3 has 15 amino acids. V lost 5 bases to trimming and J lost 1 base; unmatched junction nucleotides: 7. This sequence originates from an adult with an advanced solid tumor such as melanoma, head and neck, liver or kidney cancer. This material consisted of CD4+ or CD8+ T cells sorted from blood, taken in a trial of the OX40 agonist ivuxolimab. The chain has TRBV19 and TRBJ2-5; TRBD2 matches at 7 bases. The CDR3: CASSVGTTRQETQYF. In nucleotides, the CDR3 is TGTGCCAGTAGTGTGGGGACTACCCGCCAAGAGACCCAGTACTTC.